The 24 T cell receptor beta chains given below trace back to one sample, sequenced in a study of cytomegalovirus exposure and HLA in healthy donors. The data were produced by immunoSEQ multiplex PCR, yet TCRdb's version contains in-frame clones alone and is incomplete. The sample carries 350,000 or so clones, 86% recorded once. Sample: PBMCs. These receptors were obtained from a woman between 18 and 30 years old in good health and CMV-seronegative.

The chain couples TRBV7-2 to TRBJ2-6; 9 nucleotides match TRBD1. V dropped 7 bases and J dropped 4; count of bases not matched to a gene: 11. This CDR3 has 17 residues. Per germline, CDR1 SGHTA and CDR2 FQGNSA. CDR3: CASMPGQGPLGANVLTF. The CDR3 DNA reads TGTGCCAGCATGCCGGGACAGGGCCCTTTGGGGGCCAACGTCCTGACTTTC.

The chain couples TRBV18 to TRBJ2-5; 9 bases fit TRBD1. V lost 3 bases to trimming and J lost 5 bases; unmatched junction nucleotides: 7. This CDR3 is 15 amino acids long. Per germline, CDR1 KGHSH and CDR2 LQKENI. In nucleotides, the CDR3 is TGTGCCAGCTCACCCGCTACAGGGGGCTGGGAGACCCAGTACTTC. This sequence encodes CASSPATGGWETQYF.

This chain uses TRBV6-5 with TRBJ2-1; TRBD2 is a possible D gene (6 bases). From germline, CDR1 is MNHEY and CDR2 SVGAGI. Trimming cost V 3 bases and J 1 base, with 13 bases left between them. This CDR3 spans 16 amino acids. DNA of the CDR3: TGTGCCAGCAGTTATGCGGGGTCGGGTTCCTACAATGAGCAGTTCTTC. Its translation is CASSYAGSGSYNEQFF.

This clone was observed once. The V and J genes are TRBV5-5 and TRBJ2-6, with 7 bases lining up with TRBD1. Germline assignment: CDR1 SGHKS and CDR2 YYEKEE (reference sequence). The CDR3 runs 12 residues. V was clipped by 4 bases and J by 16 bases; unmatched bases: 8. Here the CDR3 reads CASSLPQGKLTF. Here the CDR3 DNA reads TGTGCCAGCAGCCTCCCACAGGGGAAGCTGACTTTC.

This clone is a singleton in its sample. This chain's CDR3 is CASSVWPTGAEETQYF. CDR3 DNA sequence: TGTGCCAGCAGTGTTTGGCCGACAGGGGCGGAAGAGACCCAGTACTTC. This chain joins TRBV25-1 and TRBJ2-5; 8 nucleotides agree with TRBD1. Germline V gene lookup returns CDR1 MGHDK and CDR2 SYGVNS. CDR3 length equals 16 residues. V lost 4 bases and J lost 3; bases outside the gene matches: 10.

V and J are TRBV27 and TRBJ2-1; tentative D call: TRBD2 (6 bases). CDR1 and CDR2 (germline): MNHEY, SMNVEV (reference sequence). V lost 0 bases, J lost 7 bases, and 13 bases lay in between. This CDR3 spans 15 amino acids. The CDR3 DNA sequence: TGTGCCAGCAGTTTATCGCGCGGGACGTCAAATGAGCAGTTCTTC. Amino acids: CASSLSRGTSNEQFF.

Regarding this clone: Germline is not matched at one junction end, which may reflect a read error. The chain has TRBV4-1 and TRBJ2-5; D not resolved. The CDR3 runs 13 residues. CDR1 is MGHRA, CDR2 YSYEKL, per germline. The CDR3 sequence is CASSQGLLEAQYF. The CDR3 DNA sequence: TGCGCCAGCAGCCAAGGGCTCTTAGAGGCCCAGTACTTC.

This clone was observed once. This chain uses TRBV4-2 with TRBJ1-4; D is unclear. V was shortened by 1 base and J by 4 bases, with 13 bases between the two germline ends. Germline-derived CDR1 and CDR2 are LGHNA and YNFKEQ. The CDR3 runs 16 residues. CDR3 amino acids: CASSQGWRPHNEKLFF. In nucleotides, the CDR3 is TGTGCCAGCAGCCAAGGTTGGCGGCCTCATAATGAAAAACTGTTTTTT.

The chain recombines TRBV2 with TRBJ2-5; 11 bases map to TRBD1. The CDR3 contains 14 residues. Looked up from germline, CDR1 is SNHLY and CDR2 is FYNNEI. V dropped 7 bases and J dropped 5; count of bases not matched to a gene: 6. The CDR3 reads CASNGQGAGETQYF. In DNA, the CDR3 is TGTGCCAGCAACGGACAGGGGGCGGGGGAGACCCAGTACTTC.

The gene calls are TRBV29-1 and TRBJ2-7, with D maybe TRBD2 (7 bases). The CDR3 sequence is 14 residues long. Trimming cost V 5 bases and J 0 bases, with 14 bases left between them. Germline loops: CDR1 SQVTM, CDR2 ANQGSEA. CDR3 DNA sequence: TGCAGCGTTAAAGCGGGGACAAGCTCCTACGAGCAGTACTTC. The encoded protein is CSVKAGTSSYEQYF.

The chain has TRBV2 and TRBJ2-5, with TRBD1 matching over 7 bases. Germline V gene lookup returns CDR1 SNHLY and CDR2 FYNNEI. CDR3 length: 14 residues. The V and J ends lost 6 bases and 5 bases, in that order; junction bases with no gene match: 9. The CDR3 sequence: CASSETGNGETQYF. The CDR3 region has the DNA TGTGCCAGCAGCGAGACAGGGAATGGGGAGACCCAGTACTTC. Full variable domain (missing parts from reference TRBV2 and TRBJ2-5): EPEVTQTPSHQVTQMGQEVILRCVPISNHLYFYWYRQILGQKVEFLVSFYNNEISEKSEIFDDQFSVERPDGSNFTLKIRSTKLEDSAMYFCASSETGNGETQYFGPGTRLLVL.

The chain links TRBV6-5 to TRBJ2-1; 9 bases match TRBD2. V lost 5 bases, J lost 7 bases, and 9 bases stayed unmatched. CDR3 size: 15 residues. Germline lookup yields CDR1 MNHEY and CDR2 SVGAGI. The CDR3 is CASSTFAGGENEQFF. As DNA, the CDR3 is TGTGCCAGCAGTACGTTTGCGGGAGGGGAAAATGAGCAGTTCTTC.

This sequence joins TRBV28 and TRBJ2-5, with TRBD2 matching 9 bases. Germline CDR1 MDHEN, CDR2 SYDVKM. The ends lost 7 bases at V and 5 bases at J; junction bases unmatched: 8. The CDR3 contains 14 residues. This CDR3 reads CASNSLAGRETQYF. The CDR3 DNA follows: TGTGCCAGCAACTCTCTAGCGGGAAGGGAGACCCAGTACTTC.

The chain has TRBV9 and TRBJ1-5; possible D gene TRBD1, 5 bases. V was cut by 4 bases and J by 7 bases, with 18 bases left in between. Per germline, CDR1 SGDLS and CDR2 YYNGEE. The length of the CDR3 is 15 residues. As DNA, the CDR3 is TGTGCCAGCAGCCCAGACCCAGGGTACGGGCAGCCCCAGCATTTT. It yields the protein CASSPDPGYGQPQHF. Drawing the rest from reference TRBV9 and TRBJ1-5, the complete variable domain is DSGVTQTPKHLITATGQRVTLRCSPRSGDLSVYWYQQSLDQGLQFLIQYYNGEERAKGNILERFSAQQFPDLHSELNLSSLELGDSALYFCASSPDPGYGQPQHFGDGTRLSIL.

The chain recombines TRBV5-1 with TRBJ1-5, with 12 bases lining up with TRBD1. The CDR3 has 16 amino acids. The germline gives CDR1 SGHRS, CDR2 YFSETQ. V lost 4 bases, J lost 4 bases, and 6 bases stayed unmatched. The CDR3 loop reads CASSPGQGAGNQPQHF. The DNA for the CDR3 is TGCGCCAGCAGCCCGGGACAGGGGGCGGGAAATCAGCCCCAGCATTTT.

CDR3 sequence (DNA): TGTGCCAGCAGGCCCCCGGGACAGGGGGCGGCAGATCACTATTACGAGCAGTACTTC. Translating gives CASRPPGQGAADHYYEQYF. The V call is TRBV2, the J call TRBJ2-7; TRBD1 aligns across 12 bases. The CDR3 is 19 amino acids. With 6 bases clipped from V and 4 bases from J, the junction kept 19 bases outside the gene matches. CDR1 is SNHLY and CDR2 is FYNNEI in the germline V gene.

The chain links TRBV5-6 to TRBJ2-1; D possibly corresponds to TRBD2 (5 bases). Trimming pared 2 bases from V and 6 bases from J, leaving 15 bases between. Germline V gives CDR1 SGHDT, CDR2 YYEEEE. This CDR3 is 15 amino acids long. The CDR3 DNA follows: TGTGCCAGCAGCTTACCTATCGGGGTGGGCAATGAGCAGTTCTTC. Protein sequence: CASSLPIGVGNEQFF. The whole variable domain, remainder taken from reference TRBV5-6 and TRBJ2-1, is DAGVTQSPTHLIKTRGQQVTLRCSPKSGHDTVSWYQQALGQGPQFIFQYYEEEERQRGNFPDRFSGHQFPNYSSELNVNALLLGDSALYLCASSLPIGVGNEQFFGPGTRLTVL.

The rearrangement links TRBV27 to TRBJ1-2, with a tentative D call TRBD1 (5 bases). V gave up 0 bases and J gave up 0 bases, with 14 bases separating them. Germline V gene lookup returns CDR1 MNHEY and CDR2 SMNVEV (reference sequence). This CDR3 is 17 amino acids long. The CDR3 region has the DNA TGTGCCAGCAGTTTATCCTCTATACAGGCGCCTAACTATGGCTACACCTTC. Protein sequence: CASSLSSIQAPNYGYTF.

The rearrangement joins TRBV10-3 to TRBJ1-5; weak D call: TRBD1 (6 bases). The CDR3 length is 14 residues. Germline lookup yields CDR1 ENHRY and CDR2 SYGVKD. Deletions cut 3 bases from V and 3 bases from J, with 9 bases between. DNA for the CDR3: TGTGCCATCAGTGAAGGGGGGGCCAATCAGCCCCAGCATTTT. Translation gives CAISEGGANQPQHF.

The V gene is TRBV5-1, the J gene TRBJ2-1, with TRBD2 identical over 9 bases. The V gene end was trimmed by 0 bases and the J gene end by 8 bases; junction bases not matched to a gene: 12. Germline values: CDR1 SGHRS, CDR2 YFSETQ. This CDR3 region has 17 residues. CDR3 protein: CASSLESGLALSDEQFF. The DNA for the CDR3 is TGCGCCAGCAGCTTGGAGTCGGGACTAGCTCTCAGCGATGAGCAGTTCTTC.

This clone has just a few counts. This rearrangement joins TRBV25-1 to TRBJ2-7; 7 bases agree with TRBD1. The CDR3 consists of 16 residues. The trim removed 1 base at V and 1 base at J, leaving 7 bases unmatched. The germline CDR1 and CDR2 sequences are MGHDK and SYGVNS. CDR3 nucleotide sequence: TGTGCCAGCAGTGAATTGGGCAGGGGGTTATCCTACGAGCAGTACTTC. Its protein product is CASSELGRGLSYEQYF.

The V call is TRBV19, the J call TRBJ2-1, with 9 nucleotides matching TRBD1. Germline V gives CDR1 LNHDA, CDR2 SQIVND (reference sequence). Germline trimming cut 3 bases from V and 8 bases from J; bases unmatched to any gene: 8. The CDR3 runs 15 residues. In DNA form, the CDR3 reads TGTGCCAGTAGTATTTTAACAGGGGGCATCGATGAGCAGTTCTTC. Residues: CASSILTGGIDEQFF.

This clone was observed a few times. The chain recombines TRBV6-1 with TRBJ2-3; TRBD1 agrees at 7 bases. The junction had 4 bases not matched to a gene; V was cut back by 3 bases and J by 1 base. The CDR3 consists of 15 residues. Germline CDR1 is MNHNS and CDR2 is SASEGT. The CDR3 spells CASSDSQGGTDTQYF. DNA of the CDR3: TGTGCCAGCAGTGACTCGCAGGGGGGCACAGATACGCAGTATTTT.

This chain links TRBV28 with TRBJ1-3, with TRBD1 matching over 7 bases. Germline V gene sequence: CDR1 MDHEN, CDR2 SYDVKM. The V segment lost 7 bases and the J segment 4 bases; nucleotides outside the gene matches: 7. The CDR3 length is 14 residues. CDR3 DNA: TGTGCCAGCAAGACAGGGAGTCAGGGAAACACCATATATTTT. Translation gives CASKTGSQGNTIYF.